This T cell receptor (beta chain) was retrieved from a study of T cells in Graves' hyperthyroidism and ophthalmopathy. Thyroid ultrasound, orbital computed tomography, clinical symptoms, and serum thyroxine and TRAb underpinned diagnoses. There are many counts of this clonotype. The antigen remains unidentified. Study-wide results and limits: Patients with ophthalmopathy were separated from those with stable hyperthyroidism by a 13 V-J model.

RNA transcripts yielded amplified TCR beta CDR3 regions. First-round RT-PCR targeting the TCR CDR3 was performed with the HTBI primer set. Via MiXCR, TCRdb re-called the multiplex PCR reads, giving one row per CDR3 protein. Among approximately 620,000 distinct CDR3 sequences listed, 16% were seen once. Trimming at V came to 6 bases and at J to 4 bases, leaving 4 bases not matched to a gene. In germline, CDR1 is MDHEN, CDR2 SYDVKM. There are 15 residues in the CDR3. The clonotype comes from a woman aged 40 to 50 with Graves' ophthalmopathy. This rearrangement joins TRBV28 to TRBJ2-1; 12 bases are shared with TRBD2. The specimen sequenced was blood. CDR3 nucleotides: TGTGCCAGCAGCCCTCTAGCGGGAGGGTACAATGAGCAGTTCTTC. This sequence encodes CASSPLAGGYNEQFF. Full variable domain (rest looked up from reference TRBV28 and TRBJ2-1): DVKVTQSSRYLVKRTGEKVFLECVQDMDHENMFWYRQDPGLGLRLIYFSYDVKMKEKGDIPEGYSVSREKKERFSLILESASTNQTSMYLCASSPLAGGYNEQFFGPGTRLTVL.